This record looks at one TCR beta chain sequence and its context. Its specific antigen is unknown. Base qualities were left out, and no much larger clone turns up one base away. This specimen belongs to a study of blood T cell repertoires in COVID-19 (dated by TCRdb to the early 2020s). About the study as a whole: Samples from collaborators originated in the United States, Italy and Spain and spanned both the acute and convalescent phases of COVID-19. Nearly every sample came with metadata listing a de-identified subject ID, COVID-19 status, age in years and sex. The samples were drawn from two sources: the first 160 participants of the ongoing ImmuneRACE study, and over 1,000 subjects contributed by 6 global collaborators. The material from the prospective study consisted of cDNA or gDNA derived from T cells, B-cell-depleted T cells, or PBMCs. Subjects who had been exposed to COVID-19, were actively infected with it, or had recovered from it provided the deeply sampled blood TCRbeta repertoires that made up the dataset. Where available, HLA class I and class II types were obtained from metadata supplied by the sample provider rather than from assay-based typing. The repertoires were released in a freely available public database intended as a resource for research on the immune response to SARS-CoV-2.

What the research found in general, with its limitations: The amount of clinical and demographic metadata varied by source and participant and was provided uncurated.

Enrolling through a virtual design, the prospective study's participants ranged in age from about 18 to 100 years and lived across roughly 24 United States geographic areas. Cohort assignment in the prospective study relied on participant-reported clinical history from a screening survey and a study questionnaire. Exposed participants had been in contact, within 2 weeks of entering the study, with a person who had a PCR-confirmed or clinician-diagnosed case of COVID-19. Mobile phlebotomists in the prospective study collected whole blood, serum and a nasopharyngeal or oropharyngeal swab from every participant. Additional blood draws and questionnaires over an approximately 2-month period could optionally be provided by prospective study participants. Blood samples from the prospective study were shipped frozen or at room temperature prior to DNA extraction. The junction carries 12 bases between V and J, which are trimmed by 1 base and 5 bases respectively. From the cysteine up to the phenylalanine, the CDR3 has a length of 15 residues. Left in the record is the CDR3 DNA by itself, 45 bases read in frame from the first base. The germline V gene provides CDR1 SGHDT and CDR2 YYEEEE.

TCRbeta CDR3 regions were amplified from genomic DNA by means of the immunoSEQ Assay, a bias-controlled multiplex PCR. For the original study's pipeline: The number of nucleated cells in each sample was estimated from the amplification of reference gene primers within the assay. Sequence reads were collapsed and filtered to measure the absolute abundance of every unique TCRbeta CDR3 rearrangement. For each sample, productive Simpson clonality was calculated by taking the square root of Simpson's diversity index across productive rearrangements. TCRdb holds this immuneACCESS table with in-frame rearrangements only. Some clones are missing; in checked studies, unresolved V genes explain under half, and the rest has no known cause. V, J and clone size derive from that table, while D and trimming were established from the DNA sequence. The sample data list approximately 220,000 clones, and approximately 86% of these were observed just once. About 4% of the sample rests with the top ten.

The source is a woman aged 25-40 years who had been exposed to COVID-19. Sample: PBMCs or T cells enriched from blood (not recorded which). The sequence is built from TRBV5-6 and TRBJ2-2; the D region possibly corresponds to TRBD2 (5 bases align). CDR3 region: CASSLILGWTGELFF. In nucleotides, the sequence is TGTGCCAGCAGCTTGATACTAGGGTGGACCGGGGAGCTGTTTTTT.